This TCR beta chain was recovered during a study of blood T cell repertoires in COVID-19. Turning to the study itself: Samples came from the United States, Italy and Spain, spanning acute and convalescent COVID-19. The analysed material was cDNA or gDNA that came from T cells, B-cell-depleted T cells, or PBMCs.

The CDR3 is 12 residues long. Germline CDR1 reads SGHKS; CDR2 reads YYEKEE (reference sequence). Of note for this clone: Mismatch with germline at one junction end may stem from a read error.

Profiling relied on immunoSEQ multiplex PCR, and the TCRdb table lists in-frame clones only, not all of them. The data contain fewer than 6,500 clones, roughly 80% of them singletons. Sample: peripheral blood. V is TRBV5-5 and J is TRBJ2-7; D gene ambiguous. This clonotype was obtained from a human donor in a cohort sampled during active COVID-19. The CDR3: CASSLEIQSPRF. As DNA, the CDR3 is TGTGCCAGCAGCTTGGAGATACAGAGCCCCCGCTTC.